This paragraph reports one TCR beta chain. Regarding donors, all were healthy bone marrow donors. Trimming removed 0 bases from V and 5 bases from J; junction bases left unmatched: 5. CDR1 ENHRY and CDR2 SYGVKD come from the germline V gene. The CDR3 contains 15 residues. This sample is drawn from a study of cytomegalovirus exposure and HLA in healthy donors. PCR used 60 Vbeta primers and 13 Jbeta primers. Profiling relied on immunoSEQ multiplex PCR, and the TCRdb table lists in-frame clones only, not all of them. The sample consists of about 98,000 clones, 80% to 85% of them appearing once. The clonotype was recovered from a man between 35 and 55 years old in good health and CMV-seronegative. V is TRBV10-3 and J is TRBJ1-1; TRBD1 agrees at 8 bases. Sequencing was carried out using PBMCs. The CDR3 spells CAISESGQGRTEAFF. CDR3 nucleotides: TGTGCCATCAGTGAGTCTGGACAGGGTCGGACTGAAGCTTTCTTT.